The next 7 T cell receptor beta chains were all read from a single sample in a study of blood T cell dynamics during melanoma immunotherapy. The repertoire was sequenced with immunoSEQ multiplex PCR; TCRdb's copy has only in-frame clones and lacks some. In the table there are around 16,000 clones, over 90% of which are singletons. Documented time point: week 3, after first cycle of checkpoint inhibitor. The material sequenced was effector memory CD8+ T cells from blood, taken from a patient treated with checkpoint blockade. The receptors were sampled from a human donor with melanoma.

The chain has TRBV7-2 and TRBJ2-7, with 16 bases matching TRBD2. CDR3 size: 17 residues. Unmatched junction bases numbered 6, after V lost 5 bases and J lost 2 bases. In germline, CDR1 is SGHTA, CDR2 FQGNSA. CDR3 sequence (DNA): TGTGCCAGCAGCCCCCAGGGACTAGCGGGAGGGCCCTACGAGCAGTACTTC. Its translation: CASSPQGLAGGPYEQYF.

The chain carries TRBV2 and TRBJ2-5; perhaps TRBD1 as D (6 bases). V was clipped by 7 bases and J by 4 bases, with 13 bases between them. The CDR3 has 13 residues. Germline V lookup: CDR1 SNHLY, CDR2 FYNNEI. CDR3 nucleotides: TGTGCCAGCAAAAGCAGGGGCCGAGAGACCCAGTACTTC. Translation gives CASKSRGRETQYF.

V is TRBV18 and J is TRBJ2-5, with D possibly being TRBD1 (6 bases). CDR1 is KGHSH, CDR2 LQKENI, per germline. This CDR3 is 15 amino acids long. The V end lost 2 bases, the J end lost 0 bases, and 10 bases lay between the germline ends. This CDR3 is CASSPGQRNQETQYF. The CDR3 region has the DNA TGTGCCAGCTCACCAGGACAGCGAAACCAAGAGACCCAGTACTTC.

V and J are TRBV19 and TRBJ1-1, with 9 bases identical to TRBD1. This CDR3 comprises 14 residues. After removal of 8 bases from V and 2 bases from J, the junction contained 6 bases not matched to a gene. The germline gives CDR1 LNHDA, CDR2 SQIVND (reference sequence). The CDR3 protein is CASGTGQYNTEAFF. The CDR3 DNA follows: TGTGCCAGTGGGACAGGGCAGTATAACACTGAAGCTTTCTTT. The full variable domain, completed using reference TRBV19 and TRBJ1-1, is DGGITQSPKYLFRKEGQNVTLSCEQNLNHDAMYWYRQDPGQGLRLIYYSQIVNDFQKGDIAEGYSVSREKKESFPLTVTSAQKNPTAFYLCASGTGQYNTEAFFGQGTRLTVV.

This clone has a single count. The chain employs TRBV6-1 and TRBJ2-5; D possibly corresponds to TRBD2 (5 bases). Germline CDR1 is MNHNS and CDR2 is SASEGT. Trimming removed 8 bases from V and 1 base from J, with 17 bases in between. The CDR3 length is 15 residues. In DNA form, the CDR3 reads TGTGCCAGCCCTACGTCCGTCAGCGGCCAAGAGACCCAGTACTTC. It translates to CASPTSVSGQETQYF.

The rearrangement joins TRBV13 to TRBJ2-7; 9 bases are shared with TRBD1. This CDR3 is 16 amino acids long. The germline gives CDR1 PRHDT, CDR2 FYEKMQ (reference sequence). Trimming at V came to 3 bases and at J to 5 bases, leaving 11 bases not matched to a gene. CDR3 residues: CASSFRTGGAFHEQYF. Written as DNA, the CDR3 is TGTGCCAGCAGCTTTCGTACAGGGGGCGCTTTCCACGAGCAGTACTTC. Combining the CDR3 with reference TRBV13 and TRBJ2-7 gives the whole variable domain AAGVIQSPRHLIKEKRETATLKCYPIPRHDTVYWYQQGPGQDPQFLISFYEKMQSDKGSIPDRFSAQQFSDYHSELNMSSLELGDSALYFCASSFRTGGAFHEQYFGPGTRLTVT.

The V gene is TRBV7-9, the J gene TRBJ1-4; no firm D call. This CDR3 is 12 amino acids long. Looked up from germline, CDR1 is SEHNR and CDR2 is FQNEAQ (reference sequence). Trimming removed 2 bases from V and 12 bases from J, with 10 bases in between. The CDR3 DNA follows: TGTGCCAGCAGCTTAACGGGAAATCAACTGTTTTTT. Translation gives CASSLTGNQLFF. Using reference TRBV7-9 and TRBJ1-4 for the parts outside the CDR3, the full variable domain is DTGVSQNPRHKITKRGQNVTFRCDPISEHNRLYWYRQTLGQGPEFLTYFQNEAQLEKSRLLSDRFSAERPKGSFSTLEIQRTEQGDSAMYLCASSLTGNQLFFGSGTQLSVL.